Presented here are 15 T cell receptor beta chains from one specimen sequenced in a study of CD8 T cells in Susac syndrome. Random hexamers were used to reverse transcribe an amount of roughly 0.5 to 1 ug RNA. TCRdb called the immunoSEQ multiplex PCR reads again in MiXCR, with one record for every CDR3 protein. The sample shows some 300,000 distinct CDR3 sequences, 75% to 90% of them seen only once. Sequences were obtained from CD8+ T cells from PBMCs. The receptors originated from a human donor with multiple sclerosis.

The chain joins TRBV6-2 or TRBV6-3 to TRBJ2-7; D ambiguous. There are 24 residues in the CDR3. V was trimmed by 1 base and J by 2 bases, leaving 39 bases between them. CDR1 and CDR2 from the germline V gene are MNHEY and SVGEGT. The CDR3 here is CASSYFSKGKNDRREYNETYEQYF. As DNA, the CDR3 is TGTGCCAGCAGTTACTTTTCGAAGGGCAAGAACGACCGACGAGAATATAACGAAACCTACGAGCAGTACTTC.

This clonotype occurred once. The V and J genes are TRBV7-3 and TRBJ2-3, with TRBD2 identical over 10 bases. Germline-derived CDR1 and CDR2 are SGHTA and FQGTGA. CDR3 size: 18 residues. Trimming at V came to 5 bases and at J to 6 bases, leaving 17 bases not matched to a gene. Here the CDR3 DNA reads TGTGCCAGCAGCCCCGTGCCGTCTCTAGCGGGGGAGAAGGATACGCAGTATTTT. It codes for CASSPVPSLAGEKDTQYF.

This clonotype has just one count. Here the CDR3 reads CASSEYRGTEAFF. As DNA, the CDR3 is TGTGCCAGTAGTGAGTACAGGGGCACTGAAGCTTTCTTT. The rearrangement links TRBV19 to TRBJ1-1; 7 nucleotides line up with TRBD1. CDR1 LNHDA and CDR2 SQIVND come from the germline V gene (reference sequence). J was trimmed by 4 bases and V by 5 bases; bases with no gene match: 4. This CDR3 has 13 residues.

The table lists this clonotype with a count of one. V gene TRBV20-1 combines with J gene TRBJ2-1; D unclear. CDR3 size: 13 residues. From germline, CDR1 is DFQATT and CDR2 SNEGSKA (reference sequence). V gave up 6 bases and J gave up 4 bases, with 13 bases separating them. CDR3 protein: CSALRGDYNEQFF. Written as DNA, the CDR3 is TGCAGTGCCCTTCGTGGGGATTACAATGAGCAGTTCTTC.

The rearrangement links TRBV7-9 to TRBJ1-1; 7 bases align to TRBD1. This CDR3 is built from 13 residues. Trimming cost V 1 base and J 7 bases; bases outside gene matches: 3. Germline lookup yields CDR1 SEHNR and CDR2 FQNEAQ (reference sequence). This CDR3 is CASSLEGALEAFF. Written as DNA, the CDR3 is TGTGCCAGCAGCTTAGAGGGGGCTCTTGAAGCTTTCTTT.

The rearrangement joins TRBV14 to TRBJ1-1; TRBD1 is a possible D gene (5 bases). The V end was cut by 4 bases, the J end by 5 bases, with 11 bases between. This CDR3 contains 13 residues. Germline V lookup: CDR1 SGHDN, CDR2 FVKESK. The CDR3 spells CASSRFRVTEAFF. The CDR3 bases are TGTGCCAGCAGCCGATTCAGGGTAACTGAAGCTTTCTTT.

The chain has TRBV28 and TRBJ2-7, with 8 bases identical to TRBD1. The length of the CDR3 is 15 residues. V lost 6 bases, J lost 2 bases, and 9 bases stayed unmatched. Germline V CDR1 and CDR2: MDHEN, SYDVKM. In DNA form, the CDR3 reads TGTGCCAGCAGGCCCAGGACAGGGTTTGCCTACGAGCAGTACTTC. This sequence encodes CASRPRTGFAYEQYF.

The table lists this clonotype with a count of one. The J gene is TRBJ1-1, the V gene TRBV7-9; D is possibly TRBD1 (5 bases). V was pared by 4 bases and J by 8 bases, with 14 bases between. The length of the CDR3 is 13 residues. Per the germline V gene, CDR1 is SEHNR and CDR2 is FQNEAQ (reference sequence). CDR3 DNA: TGTGCCAGCAGCTCCGGGGGAATCAGGGAAGCTTTCTTT. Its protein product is CASSSGGIREAFF.

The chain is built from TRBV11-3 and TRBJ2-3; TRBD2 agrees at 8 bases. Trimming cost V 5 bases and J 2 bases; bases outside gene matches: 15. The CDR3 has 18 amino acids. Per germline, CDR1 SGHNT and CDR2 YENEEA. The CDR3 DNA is TGTGCCAGCAGCAGAAGACGGCGGGAGGATTCTGTCACAGATACGCAGTATTTT. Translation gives CASSRRRREDSVTDTQYF. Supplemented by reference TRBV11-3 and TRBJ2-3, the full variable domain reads EAGVVQSPRYKIIEKKQPVAFWCNPISGHNTLYWYLQNLGQGPELLIRYENEEAVDDSQLPKDRFSAERLKGVDSTLKIQPAELGDSAVYLCASSRRRREDSVTDTQYFGPGTRLTVL.

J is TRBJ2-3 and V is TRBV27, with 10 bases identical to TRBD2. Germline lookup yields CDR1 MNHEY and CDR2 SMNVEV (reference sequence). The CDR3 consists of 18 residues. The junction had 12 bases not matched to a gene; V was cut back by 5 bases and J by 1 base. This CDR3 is CASSALAGVLVGTDTQYF. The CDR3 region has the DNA TGTGCCAGCAGTGCCCTAGCGGGAGTGCTTGTTGGCACAGATACGCAGTATTTT.

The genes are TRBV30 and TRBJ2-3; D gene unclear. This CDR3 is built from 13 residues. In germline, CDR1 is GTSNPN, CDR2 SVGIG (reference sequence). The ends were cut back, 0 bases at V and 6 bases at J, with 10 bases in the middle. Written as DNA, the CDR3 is TGTGCCTGGAGTGTACTGAGTACGGATACGCAGTATTTT. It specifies CAWSVLSTDTQYF. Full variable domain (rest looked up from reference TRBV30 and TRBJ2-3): SQTIHQWPATLVQPVGSPLSLECTVEGTSNPNLYWYRQAAGRGLQLLFYSVGIGQISSEVPQNLSASRPQDRQFILSSKKLLLSDSGFYLCAWSVLSTDTQYFGPGTRLTVL.

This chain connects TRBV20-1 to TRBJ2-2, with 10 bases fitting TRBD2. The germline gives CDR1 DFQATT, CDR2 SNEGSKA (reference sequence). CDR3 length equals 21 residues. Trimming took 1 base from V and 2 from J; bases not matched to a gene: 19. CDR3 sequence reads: CSARGSSGSREPRVNTGELFF. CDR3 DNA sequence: TGCAGTGCTAGAGGGTCTAGCGGGAGTAGAGAACCCAGAGTCAACACCGGGGAGCTGTTTTTT.

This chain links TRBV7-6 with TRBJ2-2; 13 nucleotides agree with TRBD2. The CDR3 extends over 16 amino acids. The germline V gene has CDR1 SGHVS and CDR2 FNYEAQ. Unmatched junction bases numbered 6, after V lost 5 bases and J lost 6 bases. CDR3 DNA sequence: TGTGCCAGCAGCCCTATGGGACTAGCGGGGCCCGGGGAGCTGTTTTTT. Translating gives CASSPMGLAGPGELFF.

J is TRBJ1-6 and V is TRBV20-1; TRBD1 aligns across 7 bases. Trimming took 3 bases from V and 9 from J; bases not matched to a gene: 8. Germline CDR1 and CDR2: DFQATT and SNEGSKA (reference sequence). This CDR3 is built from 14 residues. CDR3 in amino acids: CSARGGTEGSPLHF. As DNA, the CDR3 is TGCAGTGCTAGGGGCGGGACAGAGGGTTCACCCCTCCACTTT.

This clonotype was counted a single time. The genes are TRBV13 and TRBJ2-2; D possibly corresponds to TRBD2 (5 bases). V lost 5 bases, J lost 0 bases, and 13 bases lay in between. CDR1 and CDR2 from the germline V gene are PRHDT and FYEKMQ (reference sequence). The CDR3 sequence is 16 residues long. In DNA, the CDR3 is TGTGCCAGCAGCGCGACGTACGGGACGAACACCGGGGAGCTGTTTTTT. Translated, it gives CASSATYGTNTGELFF.